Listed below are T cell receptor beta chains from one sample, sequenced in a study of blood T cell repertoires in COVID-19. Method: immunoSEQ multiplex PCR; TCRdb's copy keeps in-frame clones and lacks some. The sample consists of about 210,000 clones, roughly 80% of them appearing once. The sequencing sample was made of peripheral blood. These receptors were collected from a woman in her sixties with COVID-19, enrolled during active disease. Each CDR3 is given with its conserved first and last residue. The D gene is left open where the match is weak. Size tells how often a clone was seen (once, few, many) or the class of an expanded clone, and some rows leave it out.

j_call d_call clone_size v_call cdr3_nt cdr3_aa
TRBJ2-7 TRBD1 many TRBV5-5 TGTGCCAGCAGCCTGGGACAGGGGGCCTACGAGCAGTACTTC CASSLGQGAYEQYF
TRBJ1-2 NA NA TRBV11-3 TGTGCCAGCAGCAATACAGGGAGTGACCCACTTGGCTACACCTTC CASSNTGSDPLGYTF
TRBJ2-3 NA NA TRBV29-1 TGCAGCGTGGTGAGATTACTACTCACAGATACGCAGTATTTT CSVVRLLLTDTQYF
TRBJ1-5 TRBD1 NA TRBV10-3 TGTGCCATCAGTGGACAGGGTGATCAGCCCCAGCATTTT CAISGQGDQPQHF
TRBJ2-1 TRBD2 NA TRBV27 TGTGCCAGCAGTCCTACCAGGACTAGCGGTTCTCACAATGAGCAGTTCTTC CASSPTRTSGSHNEQFF
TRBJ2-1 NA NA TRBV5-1 TGCGCCAGCAGCTTGGCTGGTGGCGGGGTGAGCTCCTACAATGAGCAGTTCTTC CASSLAGGGVSSYNEQFF
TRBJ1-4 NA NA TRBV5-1 TGCGCCAGCAGCTTGGACTTCCCGACTAATGAAAAACTGTTTTTT CASSLDFPTNEKLFF
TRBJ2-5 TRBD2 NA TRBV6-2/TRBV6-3 TGTGCCAGCAGCGACCTAGCGGGGGGGCCCGGAGAGACCCAGTACTTC CASSDLAGGPGETQYF
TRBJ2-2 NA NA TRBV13 TGTGCCAGCAGCTTAGGGGGGCCTCATATCACCGGGGAGCTGTTTTTT CASSLGGPHITGELFF
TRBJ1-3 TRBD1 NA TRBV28 TGTGCCAGCATGAGGGGGACAGGGGCTGGAAACACCATATATTTT CASMRGTGAGNTIYF
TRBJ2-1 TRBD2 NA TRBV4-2 TGTGCCAGCAAGGTAACGGGAGGTGACAATGAGCAGTTCTTC CASKVTGGDNEQFF
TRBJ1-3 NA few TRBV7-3 TGTGCCAGCAGTTCGGGACTCCCGAGCTCTGGAAACACCATATATTTT CASSSGLPSSGNTIYF
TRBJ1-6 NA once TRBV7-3 TGTGCCAGCAACAGCGAGGGAAACTATAATTCACCCCTCCACTTT CASNSEGNYNSPLHF
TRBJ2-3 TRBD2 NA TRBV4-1 TGCGCCAGCAGCCAACCTTTACTAGCGGGGACCACAGATACGCAGTATTTT CASSQPLLAGTTDTQYF